The clone carrying this T cell receptor (beta chain) was counted between two and nine times. The V and J ends lost 7 bases and 6 bases, in that order; junction bases with no gene match: 18. This CDR3 is built from 17 residues. Germline lookup yields CDR1 SNHLY and CDR2 FYNNEI. This sample is part of a study of blood T cell repertoires in COVID-19. About the study: Italy, Spain and the United States were the sources of the convalescent and acute COVID-19 samples. From T cells, B-cell-depleted T cells, or PBMCs came the material, which was cDNA or gDNA.

Participant ages covered roughly 18 to 89 years across 25 or so US areas. Clinical history reported by participants formed the basis on which cohorts were assigned. Clones were sequenced by immunoSEQ multiplex PCR, and TCRdb holds only the in-frame ones, with some missing. The table records approximately 220,000 clones, more than 75% of them present only once. The TCR sequence derives from a woman in her thirties or forties with acute COVID-19. The gene calls are TRBV2 and TRBJ2-1, with 7 bases lining up with TRBD2. The sample consisted of PBMCs or T cells enriched from blood (not recorded which). CDR3 DNA sequence: TGTGCCAGCACCCCACAGGCGGACGCTACTAGCGTCAATGAGCAGTTCTTC. Protein sequence: CASTPQADATSVNEQFF.